The text below deals with one T cell receptor beta chain. No antigen is known for it. Synthesis of TCR cDNA relied on 5'RACE template switching, which attached a universal primer site and UMIs. TCRdb used MiXCR to reprocess the 5' RACE reads, holding one entry per CDR3 protein. The sample consists of approximately 120,000 distinct CDR3 sequences, over 12% of them appearing once. The data were obtained in a study of T cells after yellow fever vaccination. Study-level findings and limits: By day 5 rather than day 15, the secondary response had peaked, though it was weaker. The bulk population could contribute abundant contaminating clonotypes to FACS-sorted repertoires.

Trimming stripped 3 bases from V and 0 bases from J, with 19 bases between. The CDR3 runs to 18 residues. Germline-derived CDR1 and CDR2 are SEHNR and FQNEAQ (reference sequence). The sequenced sample was CD8+ T cells sorted from PBMCs, obtained 5 days after the yellow fever booster vaccination. This chain joins TRBV7-9 and TRBJ2-3; no definite D call. This receptor was obtained from a man aged 18 to 29 who received the YFV17D yellow fever vaccine. The CDR3 nucleotides are TGTGCCAGCAGCTTGAGGATAGGCTTCAACCCGAGCACAGATACGCAGTATTTT. Amino acids: CASSLRIGFNPSTDTQYF.